The following is a T cell receptor beta chain sequence with its context. Authors' data handling: How many nucleated cells were present was estimated from reference gene primer amplification. Profiled with immunoSEQ multiplex PCR; TCRdb holds only in-frame clones, not every one. V, J and clone size reflect that table, while D and trimming were determined from the DNA. The sample lists around 700,000 clones, about 87% occurring once. The entry originates in a study of blood T cell repertoires in COVID-19. Study at large: COVID-19 samples, acute and convalescent, were from the United States, Italy and Spain. PBMCs, B-cell-depleted T cells, or T cells provided the cDNA or gDNA that made up the material.

Germline V gene data show CDR1 as SEHNR and CDR2 as FQNEAQ (reference sequence). V was pared by 5 bases and J by 0 bases, with 16 bases between. This CDR3 comprises 16 residues. This chain connects TRBV7-9 to TRBJ1-2; no definite D call. The sequence was obtained from a woman under 30 with acute or convalescent COVID-19. The sequencing input was peripheral blood. The CDR3 DNA is TGTGCCAGCAGCGCCTTAAACTCTTTGGCTAACTATGGCTACACCTTC. This translates into CASSALNSLANYGYTF.